A single sample is the source of the 28 T cell receptor beta chains below, sequenced in a study of blood T cell repertoires in COVID-19. Clones were read by immunoSEQ multiplex PCR, and TCRdb kept only the in-frame ones, dropping some. The profile shows a few hundred thousand clones, about 87% of them singletons. Sequenced: PBMCs or T cells enriched from blood (not recorded which). Receptors were obtained from a woman between 50 and 59 years old who had recovered from COVID-19.

V and J are TRBV4-2 and TRBJ1-2; D uncertain. Trimming removed 0 bases at V and 4 bases at J, with 6 bases between. CDR3 length: 13 amino acids. In germline, CDR1 is LGHNA, CDR2 YNFKEQ. The CDR3 is CASSQDGVYGYTF. The CDR3 nucleotides read TGTGCCAGCAGCCAAGACGGAGTCTATGGCTACACCTTC.

The chain combines TRBV6-2 or TRBV6-3 with TRBJ1-2; D uncertain. V was cut by 5 bases and J by 7 bases, with 8 bases left in between. Looked up from germline, CDR1 is MNHEY and CDR2 is SVGEGT. The CDR3 spans 11 residues. CDR3: CASSKSGGYTF. The CDR3 nucleotides are TGTGCCAGCAGTAAGAGCGGTGGCTACACCTTC.

This clone was picked up a small number of times. The chain employs TRBV7-2 and TRBJ1-5; D gene uncertain. CDR3 length equals 14 residues. CDR1 and CDR2 (germline): SGHTA, FQGNSA. The germline V and J ends were trimmed by 2 bases and 3 bases, with 8 bases remaining between them. CDR3 in amino acids: CASSLIRFNQPQHF. CDR3 bases: TGTGCCAGCAGCTTAATTCGGTTCAATCAGCCCCAGCATTTT. Full variable domain (missing parts from reference TRBV7-2 and TRBJ1-5): GAGVSQSPSNKVTEKGKDVELRCDPISGHTALYWYRQSLGQGLEFLIYFQGNSAPDKSGLPSDRFSAERTGGSVSTLTIQRTQQEDSAVYLCASSLIRFNQPQHFGDGTRLSIL.

The chain carries TRBV11-1 and TRBJ1-1; D remains unclear. Trimming took off 5 bases at V and 3 bases at J, with 13 bases between the two ends. The length of the CDR3 is 14 residues. Per germline, CDR1 SGHAT and CDR2 FQDESV (reference sequence). The CDR3 region is CASSHRFRDTEAFF. CDR3 sequence (DNA): TGTGCCAGCAGCCACCGATTTCGGGACACTGAAGCTTTCTTT.

The V and J genes are TRBV14 and TRBJ1-2; a possible D gene is TRBD1 (6 bases). The CDR3 is 13 residues long. The V end lost 5 bases, the J end lost 4 bases, and 11 bases lay between the germline ends. From germline, CDR1 is SGHDN and CDR2 FVKESK. The CDR3 sequence is CASSGNRVYGYTF. The CDR3 DNA reads TGTGCCAGCAGCGGGAACAGGGTCTATGGCTACACCTTC.

The chain is built from TRBV7-3 and TRBJ2-2, with D unclear. Germline V gives CDR1 SGHTA, CDR2 FQGTGA. Trimming cost V 5 bases and J 1 base, with 8 bases left between them. The CDR3 loop spans 14 amino acids. CDR3 residues: CASSQTENTGELFF. CDR3 sequence (DNA): TGTGCCAGCAGCCAAACAGAGAACACCGGGGAGCTGTTTTTT.

This clone was picked up one time. The chain couples TRBV7-3 to TRBJ2-1; no clear D gene. The CDR3 spans 13 residues. The ends were cut back, 5 bases at V and 3 bases at J, with 8 bases in the middle. The germline gives CDR1 SGHTA, CDR2 FQGTGA. In nucleotides, the CDR3 is TGTGCCAGCAGCACCAGGCTCTACAATGAGCAGTTCTTC. Residues: CASSTRLYNEQFF.

The CDR3 nucleotides read TGTGCCAGCTCACCACTTACAGACAACACCGGGGAGCTGTTTTTT. This codes for CASSPLTDNTGELFF. This chain links TRBV18 with TRBJ2-2; unclear D gene. V dropped 1 base and J dropped 2 bases, with 8 bases sitting between them. The germline V gene has CDR1 KGHSH and CDR2 LQKENI. The CDR3 consists of 15 residues.

As regards this clone: Additional DNA sequences in this sample encode the identical CDR3. This chain connects TRBV2 to TRBJ1-5; 9 bases map to TRBD1. J gave up 7 bases and V 4 bases, and 2 bases lay outside the gene matches. Germline V gene lookup returns CDR1 SNHLY and CDR2 FYNNEI. There are 13 residues in the CDR3. This CDR3 is CASSGTGEQPQHF. CDR3 in DNA: TGTGCCAGCAGTGGGACAGGGGAACAGCCCCAGCATTTT.

The rearrangement uses TRBV6-5 and TRBJ2-7, with 7 bases fitting TRBD2. J gave up 0 bases and V 8 bases, and 10 bases lay outside the gene matches. The CDR3 totals 15 residues. Germline V CDR1 and CDR2: MNHEY, SVGAGI. CDR3 amino acids: CASGPSGISSYEQYF. In DNA, the CDR3 is TGTGCCAGCGGCCCGAGCGGGATCAGCTCCTACGAGCAGTACTTC.

This chain links TRBV28 with TRBJ2-2; D possibly corresponds to TRBD2 (6 bases). CDR1 and CDR2 (germline): MDHEN, SYDVKM. The length of the CDR3 is 13 residues. Trimming removed 4 bases at V and 4 bases at J, with 7 bases between. This chain's CDR3 is CASSWTTTGELFF. The CDR3 nucleotides read TGTGCCAGCAGTTGGACTACCACCGGGGAGCTGTTTTTT.

J is TRBJ2-3 and V is TRBV7-2; 8 nucleotides align to TRBD2. The CDR3 is 16 residues long. The junction had 2 bases not matched to a gene; V was cut back by 0 bases and J by 0 bases. The V gene's germline CDR1 is SGHTA and CDR2 FQGNSA. The CDR3 nucleotides are TGTGCCAGCAGCTTAGCGTCTAGCGGGAGCACAGATACGCAGTATTTT. This sequence encodes CASSLASSGSTDTQYF.

The chain carries TRBV19 and TRBJ1-5, with 9 bases aligning to TRBD1. V lost 3 bases and J lost 11; bases outside the gene matches: 11. Looked up from germline, CDR1 is LNHDA and CDR2 is SQIVND (reference sequence). This CDR3 contains 15 residues. CDR3 sequence (DNA): TGTGCCAGTAGTATGGGGGACAGGGTAAGATTGGCCCAGCATTTT. Translated, it gives CASSMGDRVRLAQHF. Looking up the rest from reference TRBV19 and TRBJ1-5 gives the full variable domain: DGGITQSPKYLFRKEGQNVTLSCEQNLNHDAMYWYRQDPGQGLRLIYYSQIVNDFQKGDIAEGYSVSREKKESFPLTVTSAQKNPTAFYLCASSMGDRVRLAQHFGDGTRLSIL.

The chain couples TRBV6-2 or TRBV6-3 to TRBJ2-7; TRBD2 is a possible D gene (6 bases). The CDR3 spans 13 residues. CDR1 MNHEY and CDR2 SVGEGT come from the germline V gene. The V gene lost 5 bases and the J gene lost 2 bases, with 10 bases spanning the gap. The CDR3 bases are TGTGCCAGCAGTCCCGGGAGCACCTACGAGCAGTACTTC. Amino acid sequence: CASSPGSTYEQYF.

This rearrangement joins TRBV24-1 to TRBJ1-2, with TRBD1 as a possible D gene (5 bases). Germline loops: CDR1 KGHDR, CDR2 SFDVKD. V was shortened by 9 bases and J by 7 bases, with 17 bases between the two germline ends. CDR3 length: 13 amino acids. The CDR3 reads CATARGGIPGYTF. In DNA form, the CDR3 reads TGTGCCACCGCTAGGGGAGGCATCCCTGGCTACACCTTC.

V usage is TRBV5-1 and J usage is TRBJ2-2; D is undetermined. Germline CDR1 and CDR2: SGHRS and YFSETQ. The V end lost 4 bases, the J end lost 0 bases, and 7 bases lay between the germline ends. The CDR3 extends over 14 amino acids. The CDR3 DNA follows: TGCGCCAGCAGCCCCGACTCGAACACCGGGGAGCTGTTTTTT. Residues: CASSPDSNTGELFF.

V gene TRBV14 combines with J gene TRBJ1-3; D is unresolved. The CDR3 has 15 amino acids. The germline gives CDR1 SGHDN, CDR2 FVKESK. The ends were cut back, 2 bases at V and 4 bases at J, with 12 bases in the middle. The CDR3 DNA sequence: TGTGCCAGCAGCCAACAGGTTATCCCCGGAAACACCATATATTTT. Translated, it gives CASSQQVIPGNTIYF.

The rearrangement uses TRBV5-1 and TRBJ1-6; D remains unclear. The CDR3 covers 13 residues. Trimming stripped 4 bases from V and 6 bases from J, with 8 bases between. Germline V gives CDR1 SGHRS, CDR2 YFSETQ. The CDR3 loop is CASSPGGNSPLHF. The CDR3 DNA is TGCGCCAGCAGCCCGGGTGGTAATTCACCCCTCCACTTT. Full variable domain (remainder filled in from reference TRBV5-1 and TRBJ1-6): KAGVTQTPRYLIKTRGQQVTLSCSPISGHRSVSWYQQTPGQGLQFLFEYFSETQRNKGNFPGRFSGRQFSNSRSEMNVSTLELGDSALYLCASSPGGNSPLHFGNGTRLTVT.

The table lists this clone with a few counts. In the same sample, other DNA sequences code for this CDR3. The chain recombines TRBV7-8 with TRBJ1-6; 7 bases fit TRBD1. CDR1 and CDR2 from the germline V gene are SGHVS and FQNEAQ. This CDR3 is 15 amino acids long. V was clipped by 4 bases and J by 7 bases; unmatched bases: 7. In DNA form, the CDR3 reads TGTGCCAGCAGCTCTTCTGGACAGGAAAATTCACCCCTCCACTTT. Residues: CASSSSGQENSPLHF. Looking up the rest from reference TRBV7-8 and TRBJ1-6 gives the full variable domain: GAGVSQSPRYKVAKRGQDVALRCDPISGHVSLFWYQQALGQGPEFLTYFQNEAQLDKSGLPSDRFFAERPEGSVSTLKIQRTQQEDSAVYLCASSSSGQENSPLHFGNGTRLTVT.

This clone was counted a few times. Here the CDR3 DNA reads TGTGCCAGCTCACCACAGGGGGCTAGTTCACCCCTCCACTTT. Translation: CASSPQGASSPLHF. The chain recombines TRBV18 with TRBJ1-6; 7 nucleotides agree with TRBD1. CDR3 size: 14 residues. V shed 1 base, J shed 9 bases, and the junction held 3 bases outside the gene matches. The germline V gene has CDR1 KGHSH and CDR2 LQKENI.

The gene calls are TRBV4-1 and TRBJ2-7; D remains unclear. The V gene's germline CDR1 is MGHRA and CDR2 YSYEKL. V gave up 1 base and J gave up 2 bases, with 9 bases separating them. The CDR3 contains 14 residues. The CDR3 is CASSQVRHTYEQYF. The CDR3 DNA reads as TGCGCCAGCAGCCAAGTAAGACACACCTACGAGCAGTACTTC.

The rearrangement joins TRBV18 to TRBJ1-1; perhaps TRBD1 as D (5 bases). The CDR3 is 14 residues long. Per germline, CDR1 KGHSH and CDR2 LQKENI. V was pared by 3 bases and J by 5 bases, with 13 bases between. CDR3 loop: CASSPNRSGTEAFF. In nucleotides, the CDR3 is TGTGCCAGCTCACCGAACAGGAGTGGAACTGAAGCTTTCTTT. The variable domain in full, with the rest retrieved from reference TRBV18 and TRBJ1-1, is NAGVMQNPRHLVRRRGQEARLRCSPMKGHSHVYWYRQLPEEGLKFMVYLQKENIIDESGMPKERFSAEFPKEGPSILRIQQVVRGDSAAYFCASSPNRSGTEAFFGQGTRLTVV.

This chain connects TRBV6-2 or TRBV6-3 to TRBJ1-2, with D hard to call. The CDR3 runs to 15 residues. Germline loops: CDR1 MNHEY, CDR2 SVGEGT. V was pared by 6 bases and J by 2 bases, with 16 bases between. CDR3 protein: CASRPSSGGNYGYTF. CDR3 bases: TGTGCCAGCAGGCCTTCCAGCGGCGGGAACTATGGCTACACCTTC.

In nucleotides, the CDR3 is TGTGCCAGCAGTGCCCTCGGGACTACGACTTACACAGATACGCAGTATTTT. Translation gives CASSALGTTTYTDTQYF. The chain carries TRBV28 and TRBJ2-3, with TRBD2 matching 7 bases. The CDR3 is made up of 17 amino acids. Germline V gene sequence: CDR1 MDHEN, CDR2 SYDVKM. Germline trimming cut 5 bases from V and 2 bases from J; bases unmatched to any gene: 13. The full variable domain, with the rest looked up from reference TRBV28 and TRBJ2-3, is DVKVTQSSRYLVKRTGEKVFLECVQDMDHENMFWYRQDPGLGLRLIYFSYDVKMKEKGDIPEGYSVSREKKERFSLILESASTNQTSMYLCASSALGTTTYTDTQYFGPGTRLTVL.

J is TRBJ2-6 and V is TRBV7-9; 10 positions match TRBD2. V was pared by 7 bases and J by 0 bases, with 9 bases of the junction left unmatched. The CDR3 covers 18 residues. Germline V gives CDR1 SEHNR, CDR2 FQNEAQ (reference sequence). The CDR3 protein is CASILLAGSSSGANVLTF. CDR3 bases: TGTGCCAGCATCCTACTAGCGGGGTCGAGCTCTGGGGCCAACGTCCTGACTTTC. The variable domain in full, with the rest retrieved from reference TRBV7-9 and TRBJ2-6, is DTGVSQNPRHKITKRGQNVTFRCDPISEHNRLYWYRQTLGQGPEFLTYFQNEAQLEKSRLLSDRFSAERPKGSFSTLEIQRTEQGDSAMYLCASILLAGSSSGANVLTFGAGSRLTVL.

CDR3 protein: CASSLGSGIQETQYF. The DNA for the CDR3 is TGTGCCAGCAGCTTAGGGTCGGGGATCCAAGAGACCCAGTACTTC. The rearrangement uses TRBV7-9 and TRBJ2-5, with a possible D match to TRBD2 (5 bases). The ends were cut back, 1 base at V and 1 base at J, with 10 bases in the middle. The CDR3 sequence is 15 residues long. From germline, CDR1 is SEHNR and CDR2 FQNEAQ (reference sequence). Supplemented by reference TRBV7-9 and TRBJ2-5, the full variable domain reads DTGVSQNPRHKITKRGQNVTFRCDPISEHNRLYWYRQTLGQGPEFLTYFQNEAQLEKSRLLSDRFSAERPKGSFSTLEIQRTEQGDSAMYLCASSLGSGIQETQYFGPGTRLLVL.

The J gene is TRBJ2-1, the V gene TRBV7-3; 11 positions match TRBD2. The ends lost 5 bases at V and 2 bases at J; junction bases unmatched: 11. CDR1 and CDR2 from the germline V gene are SGHTA and FQGTGA. This CDR3 is built from 18 residues. The CDR3 here is CASSPTPSGRPPYNEQFF. For the CDR3, the DNA is TGTGCCAGCAGCCCCACGCCTAGCGGGAGGCCCCCCTACAATGAGCAGTTCTTC. Complete variable domain (other parts from reference TRBV7-3 and TRBJ2-1): GAGVSQTPSNKVTEKGKYVELRCDPISGHTALYWYRQSLGQGPEFLIYFQGTGAADDSGLPNDRFFAVRPEGSVSTLKIQRTERGDSAVYLCASSPTPSGRPPYNEQFFGPGTRLTVL.

This chain links TRBV4-2 with TRBJ1-4; 7 bases align to TRBD1. The trim removed 3 bases at V and 4 bases at J, leaving 5 bases unmatched. Germline-derived CDR1 and CDR2 are LGHNA and YNFKEQ. CDR3 length: 15 residues. The CDR3 DNA reads as TGTGCCAGCAGCCAGAGACAGGGCAGTAATGAAAAACTGTTTTTT. This gives the protein CASSQRQGSNEKLFF.